Presented here are 29 T cell receptor beta chains from one specimen sequenced in a study of T cells in Graves' hyperthyroidism and ophthalmopathy. Using RNA transcripts as the source, TCR beta CDR3 regions were amplified. HTBI primers were used for first-round RT-PCR of the TCR CDR3. TCRdb fed the multiplex PCR reads into MiXCR, producing one record per CDR3 protein. The sample yields fewer than 650,000 distinct CDR3 sequences, 11% to 15% seen once. Material: blood. All receptors come from a woman aged 35 to 49 with Graves' hyperthyroidism.

This clonotype was counted only a few times. The gene calls are TRBV19 and TRBJ2-1, with 8 nucleotides matching TRBD2. This CDR3 region has 15 residues. Germline V gives CDR1 LNHDA, CDR2 SQIVND (reference sequence). With 3 bases clipped from V and 15 bases from J, the junction kept 16 bases outside the gene matches. CDR3: CASSIPASGRRVAFF. Written as DNA, the CDR3 is TGTGCCAGTAGTATCCCGGCTAGCGGGCGTCGGGTTGCGTTCTTC. The whole variable domain, filled in from reference TRBV19 and TRBJ2-1, reads DGGITQSPKYLFRKEGQNVTLSCEQNLNHDAMYWYRQDPGQGLRLIYYSQIVNDFQKGDIAEGYSVSREKKESFPLTVTSAQKNPTAFYLCASSIPASGRRVAFFGPGTRLTVL.

This clonotype appeared many times. V and J are TRBV28 and TRBJ1-2, with D perhaps matching TRBD1 (5 bases). The length of the CDR3 is 12 residues. V shed 3 bases and J shed 7 bases, with 9 bases lying between them. CDR1 is MDHEN, CDR2 SYDVKM, per germline. Here the CDR3 reads CASSFSGSGYTF. In DNA form, the CDR3 reads TGTGCCAGCAGTTTTTCAGGGAGTGGCTACACCTTC.

This clonotype was observed many times. The rearrangement links TRBV9 to TRBJ2-2; 11 bases agree with TRBD2. Losses at the gene ends were 2 bases for V and 2 bases for J; bases not matched to a gene: 2. The CDR3 totals 16 residues. Germline loops: CDR1 SGDLS, CDR2 YYNGEE. CDR3 in DNA: TGTGCCAGCAGCGTGACTAGCGGGACTAACACCGGGGAGCTGTTTTTT. Protein sequence: CASSVTSGTNTGELFF.

This chain joins TRBV11-2 and TRBJ1-3; D is perhaps TRBD1 (5 bases). Trimming pared 5 bases from V and 0 bases from J, leaving 17 bases between. The CDR3 loop spans 17 amino acids. Germline lookup yields CDR1 SGHAT and CDR2 FQNNGV. CDR3 in DNA: TGTGCCAGCAGCCCCCGGGGACGTCCGAGCTCTGGAAACACCATATATTTT. This gives the protein CASSPRGRPSSGNTIYF.

This clonotype has only a few counts. The chain has TRBV12-3 or TRBV12-4 and TRBJ2-7, with TRBD1 as a possible D gene (6 bases). This CDR3 is 15 amino acids long. Trimming removed 4 bases from V and 0 bases from J, with 13 bases in between. The CDR3 here is CASSSRTVSSYEQYF. Here the CDR3 DNA reads TGTGCCAGCAGTTCCCGGACAGTCAGCTCCTACGAGCAGTACTTC.

This clonotype was recorded a few times. The CDR3 spells CASRTNSGSGGEQYF. CDR3 nucleotides: TGTGCCAGTAGAACTAATAGCGGGAGCGGTGGAGAGCAGTACTTC. The chain carries TRBV19 and TRBJ2-7; 9 positions match TRBD2. The CDR3 totals 15 residues. V lost 6 bases and J lost 7; bases outside the gene matches: 13. CDR1 and CDR2 (germline): LNHDA, SQIVND (reference sequence).

This clonotype was observed many times. The chain links TRBV6-1 to TRBJ2-2, with TRBD1 matching 8 bases. Trimming removed 11 bases from V and 0 bases from J; junction bases left unmatched: 11. Germline assignment: CDR1 MNHNS and CDR2 SASEGT. This CDR3 contains 16 residues. CDR3 amino acids: CASQGALPANTGELFF. CDR3 coding DNA: TGTGCCTCGCAGGGGGCGCTTCCTGCGAACACCGGGGAGCTGTTTTTT.

This clonotype was seen at least ten times. The chain is built from TRBV7-9 and TRBJ2-7; 16 bases align to TRBD2. With 5 bases clipped from V and 3 bases from J, the junction kept 13 bases outside the gene matches. Germline V gene data show CDR1 as SEHNR and CDR2 as FQNEAQ (reference sequence). The CDR3 extends over 19 amino acids. The CDR3: CASSPAPGLAGGKYYEQYF. The CDR3 region has the DNA TGTGCCAGCAGCCCGGCCCCGGGACTAGCGGGAGGGAAATACTACGAGCAGTACTTC.

This clonotype has a count of ten or more. The rearrangement uses TRBV28 and TRBJ2-5, with no clear D. V was shortened by 3 bases and J by 4 bases, with 12 bases between the two germline ends. CDR1 and CDR2 from the germline V gene are MDHEN and SYDVKM. This CDR3 is built from 14 residues. The CDR3 region is CASSFVQPLETQYF. The CDR3 nucleotides are TGTGCCAGCAGTTTCGTACAGCCGCTAGAGACCCAGTACTTC.

This clonotype appeared many times. This sequence joins TRBV28 and TRBJ2-3; D may be TRBD1 (6 bases). V was cut by 5 bases and J by 4 bases, with 22 bases left in between. Germline CDR1 and CDR2: MDHEN and SYDVKM. The CDR3 extends over 17 amino acids. The CDR3 sequence is CASSTPTGRDMADTQYF. Written as DNA, the CDR3 is TGTGCCAGCAGTACGCCCACAGGGAGAGATATGGCAGATACGCAGTATTTT.

This clonotype was recorded many times. The chain uses TRBV11-3 and TRBJ1-1, with D possibly TRBD1 on 5 matching bases. Looked up from germline, CDR1 is SGHNT and CDR2 is YENEEA. This CDR3 comprises 14 residues. The germline V and J ends were trimmed by 5 bases and 4 bases, with 14 bases remaining between them. The CDR3: CASSPQGPGTEAFF. In nucleotides, the CDR3 is TGTGCCAGCAGCCCTCAGGGTCCGGGCACTGAAGCTTTCTTT.

This clonotype showed up many times. The chain employs TRBV5-1 and TRBJ2-5, with a possible D match to TRBD1 (6 bases). Trimming stripped 4 bases from V and 5 bases from J, with 12 bases between. The germline V gene has CDR1 SGHRS and CDR2 YFSETQ. The CDR3 contains 13 residues. CDR3 amino acids: CASSGGQKETQYF. The CDR3 nucleotides are TGCGCCAGCAGCGGGGGACAAAAGGAGACCCAGTACTTC.

In nucleotides, the CDR3 is TGTGCCAGCGGGACTCTAGCGGGGAAGACCCAGTACTTC. This sequence encodes CASGTLAGKTQYF. The chain couples TRBV28 to TRBJ2-5; TRBD2 agrees at 9 bases. CDR3 size: 13 residues. V lost 8 bases and J lost 6; bases outside the gene matches: 7. CDR1 and CDR2 (germline): MDHEN, SYDVKM. The full variable domain, completed using reference TRBV28 and TRBJ2-5, is DVKVTQSSRYLVKRTGEKVFLECVQDMDHENMFWYRQDPGLGLRLIYFSYDVKMKEKGDIPEGYSVSREKKERFSLILESASTNQTSMYLCASGTLAGKTQYFGPGTRLLVL.

In its sample, this clonotype was seen many times. The rearrangement uses TRBV30 and TRBJ2-1; D might be TRBD2 (6 bases). Germline values: CDR1 GTSNPN, CDR2 SVGIG (reference sequence). CDR3 size: 12 residues. Trimming took 0 bases from V and 10 from J, leaving 10 bases between them. The CDR3 sequence: CAWSVQAGEQFF. Here the CDR3 DNA reads TGTGCCTGGAGTGTACAGGCGGGGGAGCAGTTCTTC.

In regard to this clonotype: A much larger clone differs from this one at a single base, so this may be a read error. The chain carries TRBV5-1 and TRBJ2-3; 10 bases agree with TRBD2. The CDR3 runs to 14 residues. Per the germline V gene, CDR1 is SGHRS and CDR2 is YFSETQ. Here the CDR3 DNA reads TGCGCCAGCAAAAGCGGGAGGGCCTCAGATATGCAGTATTTT. Translating it yields CASKSGRASDMQYF. Full variable domain (missing parts from reference TRBV5-1 and TRBJ2-3): KAGVTQTPRYLIKTRGQQVTLSCSPISGHRSVSWYQQTPGQGLQFLFEYFSETQRNKGNFPGRFSGRQFSNSRSEMNVSTLELGDSALYLCASKSGRASDMQYFGPGTRLTVL.

This clonotype occurred many times. This chain uses TRBV27 with TRBJ2-2; D not certain. V lost 8 bases and J 5 bases, leaving 9 bases between the germline ends. Germline V gives CDR1 MNHEY, CDR2 SMNVEV (reference sequence). The CDR3 runs 12 residues. The CDR3 spells CASRRGTGELFF. The DNA of the CDR3 is TGTGCCAGCCGAAGAGGAACCGGGGAGCTGTTTTTT.

J is TRBJ1-4 and V is TRBV7-2; D gene uncertain. This CDR3 is built from 14 residues. The V and J ends lost 2 bases and 13 bases respectively, with 17 bases between them. Germline CDR1 reads SGHTA; CDR2 reads FQGNSA. CDR3 coding DNA: TGTGCCAGCAGCTTAATCCCTTCCCAAGGGTTACTGTTTTTT. Translation: CASSLIPSQGLLFF.

The chain combines TRBV14 with TRBJ2-1; TRBD2 aligns across 13 bases. The junction had 2 bases not matched to a gene; V was cut back by 3 bases and J by 0 bases. The germline V gene has CDR1 SGHDN and CDR2 FVKESK. The CDR3 is 17 amino acids. This chain's CDR3 is CASSQRLAGGSYNEQFF. DNA for the CDR3: TGTGCCAGCAGCCAGCGACTAGCGGGAGGCTCCTACAATGAGCAGTTCTTC.

At least ten counts were recorded for this clonotype. The chain carries TRBV30 and TRBJ1-2, with 7 bases that match TRBD1. Germline lookup yields CDR1 GTSNPN and CDR2 SVGIG (reference sequence). The trim removed 3 bases at V and 5 bases at J, leaving 9 bases unmatched. CDR3 length: 14 amino acids. The CDR3 region is CAWRPPGGYYGYTF. The CDR3 nucleotides are TGTGCCTGGAGACCCCCAGGGGGTTATTATGGCTACACCTTC.

This clonotype was picked up many times. The genes are TRBV6-1 and TRBJ2-3, with TRBD2 matching over 8 bases. The CDR3 is 15 residues long. Losses at the gene ends were 6 bases for V and 0 bases for J; bases not matched to a gene: 5. Germline values: CDR1 MNHNS, CDR2 SASEGT. CDR3 protein: CASRGSGMSTDTQYF. The CDR3 DNA reads TGTGCCAGCAGGGGTAGCGGGATGAGCACAGATACGCAGTATTTT.

This chain uses TRBV6-7 with TRBJ2-1, with 7 bases that match TRBD1. TRBV6-7 is an ORF for which the function is uncertain. The CDR3 extends over 13 amino acids. The ends lost 6 bases at V and 6 bases at J; junction bases unmatched: 5. CDR3 sequence reads: CASSHRGCNEQFF. DNA for the CDR3: TGTGCCAGCAGCCACAGGGGATGCAATGAGCAGTTCTTC.

This clonotype was observed many times. The chain links TRBV5-1 to TRBJ2-3; 10 nucleotides line up with TRBD2. The length of the CDR3 is 18 residues. Germline assignment: CDR1 SGHRS and CDR2 YFSETQ. After removal of 0 bases from V and 6 bases from J, the junction contained 13 bases not matched to a gene. CDR3 sequence: CASSLEPSGSRLTDTQYF. The CDR3 nucleotides are TGCGCCAGCAGCTTGGAACCTAGCGGGAGTAGATTGACGGATACGCAGTATTTT. The full variable domain, with the rest looked up from reference TRBV5-1 and TRBJ2-3, is KAGVTQTPRYLIKTRGQQVTLSCSPISGHRSVSWYQQTPGQGLQFLFEYFSETQRNKGNFPGRFSGRQFSNSRSEMNVSTLELGDSALYLCASSLEPSGSRLTDTQYFGPGTRLTVL.

V usage is TRBV27 and J usage is TRBJ2-1, with D perhaps given as TRBD1 or TRBD2 (6 bases each). The V end was cut by 6 bases, the J end by 3 bases, with 12 bases between. The germline V gene encodes CDR1 MNHEY and CDR2 SMNVEV (reference sequence). The CDR3 contains 14 residues. The CDR3 DNA follows: TGTGCCAGCAGCTGGGGGGACAACTACAATGAGCAGTTCTTC. This gives the protein CASSWGDNYNEQFF.

The CDR3 nucleotides are TGTGCTAGTGGTTTATCTAGCGTCACCGGGGAGCTGTTTTTT. Protein: CASGLSSVTGELFF. This chain uses TRBV12-5 with TRBJ2-2; TRBD2 is a possible D gene (6 bases). The ends were cut back, 3 bases at V and 4 bases at J, with 9 bases in the middle. CDR3 length equals 14 residues. Germline CDR1 LGHNT, CDR2 FRNRAP.

This chain uses TRBV7-3 with TRBJ2-2; maybe TRBD1 (6 bases). The CDR3 has 14 residues. Germline-derived CDR1 and CDR2 are SGHTA and FQGTGA. V was pared by 5 bases and J by 5 bases, with 12 bases between. This CDR3 is CASSETGRTGELFF. DNA of the CDR3: TGTGCCAGCAGCGAGACAGGACGGACCGGGGAGCTGTTTTTT.

This clonotype was seen repeatedly, ten times or more. The chain uses TRBV5-5 and TRBJ2-3; 7 positions agree with TRBD1. This CDR3 contains 14 residues. CDR1 SGHKS and CDR2 YYEKEE come from the germline V gene (reference sequence). V was pared by 4 bases and J by 4 bases, with 6 bases of the junction left unmatched. The CDR3 region is CASSPTGSADTQYF. The CDR3 DNA sequence: TGTGCCAGCAGCCCGACAGGGAGCGCAGATACGCAGTATTTT.

This clonotype was detected ten times or more. The rearrangement links TRBV20-1 to TRBJ2-3, with D maybe TRBD1 (6 bases). In germline, CDR1 is DFQATT, CDR2 SNEGSKA (reference sequence). The CDR3 has 14 amino acids. Trimming cost V 6 bases and J 3 bases, with 16 bases left between them. CDR3 nucleotide sequence: TGCAGTGCCACCCGGGCAGGGGCTACAGATACGCAGTATTTT. This sequence encodes CSATRAGATDTQYF.

J is TRBJ1-1 and V is TRBV20-1; D is undetermined. Between the trimmed V and J ends, which lost 1 base and 0 bases, there was a span of 9 bases. This CDR3 region has 14 residues. From germline, CDR1 is DFQATT and CDR2 SNEGSKA (reference sequence). The CDR3 loop reads CSARVGPMNTEAFF. The CDR3 DNA is TGCAGTGCTAGAGTAGGCCCAATGAACACTGAAGCTTTCTTT.

Details on this clonotype: A much larger clonotype is one base distant, so this may be a read error. This chain joins TRBV12-3 or TRBV12-4 and TRBJ1-2; D ambiguous. The CDR3 consists of 16 residues. CDR3 sequence (DNA): TGTGCCAGCAACTCGGGTAGGATGTTGAGAGACTATGGCCACACCTTC. Amino acid sequence: CASNSGRMLRDYGHTF.